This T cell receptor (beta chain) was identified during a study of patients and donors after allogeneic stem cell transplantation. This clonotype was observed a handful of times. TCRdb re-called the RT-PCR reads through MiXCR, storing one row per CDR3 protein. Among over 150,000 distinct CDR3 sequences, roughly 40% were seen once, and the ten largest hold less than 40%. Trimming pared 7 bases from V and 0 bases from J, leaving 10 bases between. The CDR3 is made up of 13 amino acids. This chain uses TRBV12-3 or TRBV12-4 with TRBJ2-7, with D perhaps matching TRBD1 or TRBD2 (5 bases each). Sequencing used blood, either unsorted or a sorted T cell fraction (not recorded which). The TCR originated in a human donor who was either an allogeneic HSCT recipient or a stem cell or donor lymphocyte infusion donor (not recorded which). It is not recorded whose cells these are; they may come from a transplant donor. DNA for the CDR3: TGTGCCAGCACTAAGGGGAGCTCCTACGAGCAGTACTTC. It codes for CASTKGSSYEQYF.